These 32 T cell receptor beta chains originate from one sample sequenced in a study of blood T cell repertoires in COVID-19. Clones were sequenced by immunoSEQ multiplex PCR, and TCRdb holds only the in-frame ones, with some missing. This table holds tens of thousands of clones, approximately 80% found once. Sequencing was performed on peripheral blood. These receptors all come from a human donor in a cohort sampled during active COVID-19.

The chain joins TRBV29-1 to TRBJ1-2; possibly TRBD1 for D (6 bases). CDR3 length: 13 residues. CDR1 is SQVTM, CDR2 ANQGSEA, per germline. Trimming took off 7 bases at V and 4 bases at J, with 16 bases between the two ends. The chain's CDR3 is CSAVSQGSYGYTF. CDR3 DNA sequence: TGCAGCGCCGTCTCACAGGGATCCTATGGCTACACCTTC.

The chain recombines TRBV10-1 with TRBJ1-5, with 10 bases that match TRBD1. CDR1 is WNHNN, CDR2 SYGVQD, per germline (reference sequence). The V segment lost 10 bases and the J segment 0 bases; nucleotides outside the gene matches: 9. The CDR3 loop spans 16 amino acids. CDR3 in amino acids: CANEGQGLYSNQPQHF. The CDR3 DNA sequence: TGCGCCAACGAGGGACAGGGGCTATATAGCAATCAGCCCCAGCATTTT.

The J gene is TRBJ2-7, the V gene TRBV7-8; 12 nucleotides line up with TRBD2. CDR3 length: 14 residues. Trimming at V came to 5 bases and at J to 6 bases, leaving 5 bases not matched to a gene. The germline V gene has CDR1 SGHVS and CDR2 FQNEAQ. CDR3 DNA sequence: TGTGCCAGCAGCCCCCTAGCGGGGGGGCGCGAGCAGTACTTC. Translation gives CASSPLAGGREQYF.

The chain carries TRBV6-5 and TRBJ2-3, with D possibly matching TRBD1 (5 bases). Germline V lookup: CDR1 MNHEY, CDR2 SVGAGI. The CDR3 has 12 residues. The V end was cut by 6 bases, the J end by 6 bases, with 10 bases between. CDR3 nucleotide sequence: TGTGCCAGCAGACGCAAGGGGGATACGCAGTATTTT. Its translation: CASRRKGDTQYF.

This chain joins TRBV19 and TRBJ2-7, with TRBD2 matching 7 bases. The germline V gene encodes CDR1 LNHDA and CDR2 SQIVND (reference sequence). The CDR3 is 14 amino acids. Trimming cost V 7 bases and J 3 bases; bases outside gene matches: 9. In DNA form, the CDR3 reads TGTGCCAGTACCCAGACTAGCAGCATCTACGAGCAGTACTTC. Translating it yields CASTQTSSIYEQYF.

In its sample, this clone was seen once. The chain recombines TRBV7-5 with TRBJ2-7; the listed D gene, TRBD2, was not tested against the DNA. TRBV7-5 is annotated as a pseudogene. There are 12 residues in the CDR3. The CDR3 spells CAGGDLSYEQYF. DNA of the CDR3: TGTGCCGGAGGGGACCTATCCTACGAGCAGTACTTC.

This clone was recorded only once. The rearrangement joins TRBV3-1 (or the pseudogene TRBV3-2) to TRBJ2-1; 9 bases are a match to TRBD2. V lost 1 base, J lost 9 bases, and 10 bases stayed unmatched. CDR3 size: 16 residues. The germline V gene has CDR1 LGHDT and CDR2 YNNKEL (reference sequence). CDR3 in DNA: TGTGCCAGCAGCCAAGTTGGCGGGAGGGCCGGGGGTGAGCAGTTCTTC. This encodes CASSQVGGRAGGEQFF.

This chain connects TRBV7-9 to TRBJ1-1; TRBD1 matches 8 bases. The CDR3 spans 15 residues. Germline CDR1 reads SEHNR; CDR2 reads FQNEAQ (reference sequence). Unmatched junction bases numbered 15, after V lost 4 bases and J lost 11 bases. CDR3 nucleotides: TGTGCCAGCAGCTCAGAGGGCAGGGGGCCTAGTGAGGCTTTCTTT. It yields the protein CASSSEGRGPSEAFF.

This chain connects TRBV7-9 to TRBJ2-3; 10 nucleotides align to TRBD1. V trimming: 5 bases; J trimming: 6 bases; junction bases outside the gene matches: 8. CDR3 length: 15 residues. Germline CDR1 and CDR2: SEHNR and FQNEAQ (reference sequence). CDR3 sequence reads: CASSHPGTGADTQYF. CDR3 coding DNA: TGTGCCAGCAGCCATCCGGGGACAGGGGCGGATACGCAGTATTTT. Variable domain in full (rest from reference TRBV7-9 and TRBJ2-3): DTGVSQNPRHKITKRGQNVTFRCDPISEHNRLYWYRQTLGQGPEFLTYFQNEAQLEKSRLLSDRFSAERPKGSFSTLEIQRTEQGDSAMYLCASSHPGTGADTQYFGPGTRLTVL.

The chain combines TRBV30 with TRBJ2-6; perhaps TRBD1 as D (6 bases). CDR3 length: 18 residues. Germline assignment: CDR1 GTSNPN and CDR2 SVGIG (reference sequence). Trimming stripped 3 bases from V and 0 bases from J, with 18 bases between. CDR3 DNA sequence: TGTGCCTGGAGGGAACCGGGACAATCGAGCTCTGGGGCCAACGTCCTGACTTTC. This encodes CAWREPGQSSSGANVLTF.

V and J are TRBV29-1 and TRBJ2-7; TRBD1 is a possible D gene (5 bases). Looked up from germline, CDR1 is SQVTM and CDR2 is ANQGSEA. The ends were cut back, 7 bases at V and 0 bases at J, with 16 bases in the middle. This CDR3 has 14 residues. CDR3 coding DNA: TGCAGCGCCAAGGTACAGGCGAGCTCCTACGAGCAGTACTTC. This encodes CSAKVQASSYEQYF.

V usage is TRBV5-1 and J usage is TRBJ1-6, with D possibly TRBD1 on 5 matching bases. The V gene lost 0 bases and the J gene lost 16 bases, with 11 bases spanning the gap. Germline CDR1 SGHRS, CDR2 YFSETQ. This CDR3 has 12 residues. CDR3 protein: CASSLDVGRLHF. In DNA, the CDR3 is TGCGCCAGCAGCTTGGATGTGGGGCGGCTCCACTTT. Looking up the rest from reference TRBV5-1 and TRBJ1-6 gives the full variable domain: KAGVTQTPRYLIKTRGQQVTLSCSPISGHRSVSWYQQTPGQGLQFLFEYFSETQRNKGNFPGRFSGRQFSNSRSEMNVSTLELGDSALYLCASSLDVGRLHFGNGTRLTVT.

The rearrangement uses TRBV5-1 and TRBJ1-4; D may be TRBD1 (5 bases). This CDR3 spans 17 amino acids. Trimming cost V 4 bases and J 7 bases, with 23 bases left between them. Germline CDR1 reads SGHRS; CDR2 reads YFSETQ. CDR3 amino acids: CASSVGGTVGTGEKLFF. Here the CDR3 DNA reads TGCGCCAGCAGCGTCGGGGGGACCGTCGGTACTGGTGAAAAACTGTTTTTT.

The chain is built from TRBV23-1 and TRBJ2-7; 8 positions match TRBD1. TRBV23-1 is reported as an ORF; its role is uncertain. The CDR3 length is 16 residues. Trimming at V came to 6 bases and at J to 0 bases, leaving 10 bases not matched to a gene. In DNA form, the CDR3 reads TGCGCCAGCAGACAAGACAGGGGACGACTCTCCTACGAGCAGTACTTC. It codes for CASRQDRGRLSYEQYF.

This chain joins TRBV19 and TRBJ2-2, with 12 bases identical to TRBD2. V was pared by 6 bases and J by 0 bases, with 5 bases of the junction left unmatched. The CDR3 spans 17 residues. Germline values: CDR1 LNHDA, CDR2 SQIVND (reference sequence). CDR3 DNA sequence: TGTGCCAGTAGAGTTCCTAGCGGGAGGGCGAACACCGGGGAGCTGTTTTTT. The encoded protein is CASRVPSGRANTGELFF.

The chain combines TRBV28 with TRBJ1-2, with TRBD1 matching over 8 bases. J gave up 2 bases and V 5 bases, and 4 bases lay outside the gene matches. Germline CDR1 MDHEN, CDR2 SYDVKM. The CDR3 consists of 14 residues. CDR3 sequence: CASSRDRTNYGYTF. The CDR3 DNA is TGTGCCAGCAGTCGGGACAGGACCAACTATGGCTACACCTTC.

The chain joins TRBV6-1 to TRBJ2-7; a weak D match, TRBD1 (6 bases). The length of the CDR3 is 17 residues. The V gene's germline CDR1 is MNHNS and CDR2 SASEGT. V lost 0 bases, J lost 7 bases, and 22 bases lay in between. The CDR3 region has the DNA TGTGCCAGCAGTGAAGCGCTTTACAGGGTCGGGCTTGGAGAGCAGTACTTC. Protein: CASSEALYRVGLGEQYF.

This clone came up a few times. The chain combines TRBV9 with TRBJ2-1, with TRBD2 matching 7 bases. The V gene end was trimmed by 2 bases and the J gene end by 10 bases; junction bases not matched to a gene: 9. CDR3 length equals 14 residues. Germline CDR1 and CDR2: SGDLS and YYNGEE. The DNA for the CDR3 is TGTGCCAGCAGCGTTACGGGAGGACGGGCAGAGCAGTTCTTC. This codes for CASSVTGGRAEQFF.

This clone occurred once. This chain links TRBV29-1 with TRBJ2-7, with 8 bases matching TRBD1. CDR1 and CDR2 from the germline V gene are SQVTM and ANQGSEA. The trim removed 6 bases at V and 4 bases at J, leaving 5 bases unmatched. There are 12 residues in the CDR3. CDR3 coding DNA: TGCAGCGTGGGACAGGACCCTTACGAGCAGTACTTC. As protein: CSVGQDPYEQYF.

V gene TRBV4-1 combines with J gene TRBJ2-1; maybe TRBD1 (6 bases). CDR3 length: 16 residues. The V end lost 4 bases, the J end lost 4 bases, and 17 bases lay between the germline ends. Looked up from germline, CDR1 is MGHRA and CDR2 is YSYEKL. The CDR3 here is CASSPAPGQTYNEQFF. CDR3 nucleotide sequence: TGCGCCAGCAGCCCGGCGCCAGGACAGACATACAATGAGCAGTTCTTC.

V is TRBV6-5 and J is TRBJ2-7; D possibly corresponds to TRBD1 (6 bases). The CDR3 runs to 15 residues. Germline assignment: CDR1 MNHEY and CDR2 SVGAGI. V was cut by 0 bases and J by 2 bases, with 11 bases left in between. CDR3 in amino acids: CASSYSTGQPYEQYF. In DNA form, the CDR3 reads TGTGCCAGCAGTTACTCGACTGGACAGCCCTACGAGCAGTACTTC.

The genes are TRBV7-8 and TRBJ2-3; D ambiguous. Trimming shortened V by 1 base and J by 2 bases, and 7 bases separated the two germline ends. The CDR3 extends over 14 amino acids. The germline V gene has CDR1 SGHVS and CDR2 FQNEAQ. The CDR3 region has the DNA TGTGCCAGCAGCTTAGAGCAGGACACAGATACGCAGTATTTT. It specifies CASSLEQDTDTQYF.

The gene calls are TRBV7-6 and TRBJ2-5, with 8 positions matching TRBD2. Trimming at V came to 5 bases and at J to 5 bases, leaving 10 bases not matched to a gene. This CDR3 has 15 residues. Germline V gene data show CDR1 as SGHVS and CDR2 as FNYEAQ. This CDR3 reads CASSAGTSQRETQYF. The CDR3 coding sequence is TGTGCCAGCAGCGCCGGGACTAGTCAAAGGGAGACCCAGTACTTC.

The rearrangement links TRBV5-4 to TRBJ1-1, with a weak D call TRBD1 (6 bases). The length of the CDR3 is 15 residues. Deletions cut 1 base from V and 1 base from J, with 11 bases between. Germline CDR1 SGHNT, CDR2 YYREEE (reference sequence). CDR3 sequence (DNA): TGTGCCAGCAGCTTGCCCGGGACACAGAACACTGAAGCTTTCTTT. Residues: CASSLPGTQNTEAFF.

The chain recombines TRBV4-3 with TRBJ1-1; 9 bases are shared with TRBD1. The CDR3 runs 15 residues. The germline V gene encodes CDR1 LGHNA and CDR2 YSLEER. J lost 5 bases, V lost 2 bases, and 6 bases had no gene match. CDR3 protein: CASSQSTGGWTEAFF. For the CDR3, the DNA is TGCGCCAGCAGCCAATCAACAGGGGGCTGGACTGAAGCTTTCTTT.

The V call is TRBV11-2, the J call TRBJ2-7; D remains unclear. This CDR3 is built from 15 residues. V gave up 0 bases and J gave up 3 bases, with 12 bases separating them. Germline-derived CDR1 and CDR2 are SGHAT and FQNNGV. The CDR3 nucleotides are TGTGCCAGCAGCTTAGATAACAGTGTCCTCTACGAGCAGTACTTC. Translated, it gives CASSLDNSVLYEQYF.

This chain connects TRBV19 to TRBJ1-4; weak D call: TRBD1 (5 bases). The CDR3 runs 15 residues. Germline V gene sequence: CDR1 LNHDA, CDR2 SQIVND (reference sequence). Trimming removed 3 bases at V and 1 base at J, with 9 bases between. For the CDR3, the DNA is TGTGCCAGTAGTATTGCGCAGGGAACTAATGAAAAACTGTTTTTT. Protein product: CASSIAQGTNEKLFF.

The rearrangement links TRBV6-6 to TRBJ1-1, with D maybe TRBD1 (5 bases). V shed 5 bases and J shed 3 bases, with 19 bases lying between them. Germline-derived CDR1 and CDR2 are MNHNY and SVGAGI (reference sequence). The CDR3 loop spans 16 amino acids. For the CDR3, the DNA is TGTGCCAGCAGTCGACCGTCCCCCCAAGGGGACACTGAAGCTTTCTTT. It yields the protein CASSRPSPQGDTEAFF.

Only a few counts were recorded for this clone. The chain joins TRBV25-1 to TRBJ1-2; TRBD1 matches at 8 bases. V dropped 5 bases and J dropped 6; count of bases not matched to a gene: 2. CDR1 is MGHDK and CDR2 is SYGVNS in the germline V gene. CDR3 length equals 12 residues. The CDR3 DNA follows: TGTGCCAGCAGTCTGACAGGGGATGGCTACACCTTC. This encodes CASSLTGDGYTF.

The V gene is TRBV3-1 (or the pseudogene TRBV3-2), the J gene TRBJ2-5, with a weak D call TRBD2 (5 bases). V was shortened by 3 bases and J by 7 bases, with 12 bases between the two germline ends. Looked up from germline, CDR1 is LGHDT and CDR2 is YNNKEL (reference sequence). The CDR3 is 13 residues long. CDR3 DNA: TGTGCCAGCAGCCAGCGGGCTACGGGGACCCAGTACTTC. Its translation is CASSQRATGTQYF.

V and J are TRBV30 and TRBJ1-1; TRBD1 is a possible D gene (5 bases). Deletions cut 3 bases from V and 1 base from J, with 6 bases between. This CDR3 has 12 residues. Germline assignment: CDR1 GTSNPN and CDR2 SVGIG (reference sequence). In nucleotides, the CDR3 is TGTGCCTGGAGCCAGGGGAACACTGAAGCTTTCTTT. Amino acids: CAWSQGNTEAFF.

The V and J genes are TRBV23-1 and TRBJ2-7; D is undetermined. TRBV23-1 is placed among ORFs of uncertain function. The CDR3 loop spans 12 amino acids. The V end was cut by 8 bases, the J end by 1 base, with 9 bases between. As DNA, the CDR3 is TGCGCCAGCGTCCTAGGATCCTACGAGCAGTACTTC. Its protein is CASVLGSYEQYF.